This T cell receptor (beta chain) was sequenced in a study of PD-1 blockade in classical Hodgkin lymphoma. Germline V lookup: CDR1 MGHDK, CDR2 SYGVNS. The CDR3 runs 14 residues. V was pared by 6 bases and J by 1 base, with 12 bases between. Each patient's relapse followed autologous stem cell transplantation, and brentuximab vedotin exposure varied. Details on this clone: Its specificity is not known.

Assay: immunoSEQ multiplex PCR; the TCRdb copy retains only in-frame clones and omits some. This sample has under 100,000 clones, with roughly 88% found just once. Study results and limitations: Repertoires differed for reasons still undefined, possibly disease activity or prior therapy.

The input for sequencing was peripheral blood mononuclear cells (PBMCs), taken at baseline. This clonotype originated in a human donor with classical Hodgkin lymphoma. J is TRBJ1-1 and V is TRBV25-1; D is unclear. CDR3 region: CASRGWEGNTEAFF. The CDR3 DNA follows: TGTGCCAGCAGGGGCTGGGAGGGGAACACTGAAGCTTTCTTT. The full variable domain, with the rest looked up from reference TRBV25-1 and TRBJ1-1, is EADIYQTPRYLVIGTGKKITLECSQTMGHDKMYWYQQDPGMELHLIHYSYGVNSTEKGDLSSESTVSRIRTEHFPLTLESARPSHTSQYLCASRGWEGNTEAFFGQGTRLTVV.